This is a list of T cell receptor beta chains from one sample in a study of shared clonotypes between healthy human individuals. This table comes from immunoSEQ multiplex PCR, and its TCRdb copy is limited to in-frame clones, with some not included. The sample consists of over 2,000,000 clones, 93% of them appearing once. Sequenced material: naive CD8+ T cells from PBMCs. The source of these receptors is a man aged 18 to 35 in good health. Some clones in this sample may be carry-over from other donors' samples. Both conserved end residues are part of each CDR3. Each record gives: V gene, J gene, clone size, D gene, CDR3 protein, CDR3 DNA. D genes are given only for firm matches. Clone size is stated in some rows and not others, as once, few, many or a class when expanded.

TRBV19	TRBJ1-2	NA	NA	CASSIGPGVKDTF	TGTGCCAGTAGTATAGGCCCCGGAGTCAAAGACACCTTC
TRBV2	TRBJ1-4	NA	NA	CASSEGARVNEKLFF	TGTGCCAGCAGTGAAGGGGCCCGCGTTAATGAAAAACTGTTTTTT
TRBV9	TRBJ2-3	NA	TRBD2	CASSVSGSGTDTQYF	TGTGCCAGCAGCGTTAGCGGGAGTGGCACAGATACGCAGTATTTT
TRBV27	TRBJ2-7	NA	TRBD1	CASSSPRAGQAYEQYF	TGTGCCAGCAGTTCCCCAAGGGCTGGACAGGCCTACGAGCAGTACTTC
TRBV15	TRBJ1-1	NA	NA	CATSPYPTGNTEAFF	TGTGCCACCAGCCCATATCCCACAGGGAACACTGAAGCTTTCTTT
TRBV7-9	TRBJ1-2	NA	NA	CASAGRSYGYTF	TGTGCCAGCGCCGGGAGGAGCTATGGCTACACCTTC
TRBV6-5	TRBJ2-7	NA	TRBD2	CASSYVLAGVAYF	TGTGCCAGCAGTTACGTCCTAGCGGGAGTGGCGTACTTC
TRBV19	TRBJ1-2	NA	TRBD1	CASSMMPPGGDGYTF	TGTGCCAGTAGTATGATGCCGCCAGGGGGCGATGGCTACACCTTC
TRBV18	TRBJ2-2	NA	NA	CASSLLGSRRNTGELFF	TGTGCCAGCTCACTACTTGGCTCTCGGAGGAACACCGGGGAGCTGTTTTTT
TRBV9	TRBJ2-3	NA	NA	CASSEGPRTAPQYF	TGTGCCAGCAGCGAGGGCCCCCGGACAGCTCCGCAGTATTTT
TRBV28	TRBJ1-5	NA	TRBD1	CASSFGRGGPQHF	TGTGCCAGCAGTTTCGGCAGGGGGGGGCCCCAGCATTTT
TRBV6-1	TRBJ1-4	NA	NA	CASIMRGYNEKLFF	TGTGCCAGCATAATGAGGGGCTATAATGAAAAACTGTTTTTT
TRBV4-2	TRBJ2-6	NA	NA	CASSQDVGAGANVLTF	TGTGCCAGCAGCCAAGATGTAGGGGCTGGGGCCAACGTCCTGACTTTC
TRBV6-6	TRBJ2-7	NA	TRBD1	CASVSGQPYEQYF	TGTGCCAGCGTCTCGGGACAGCCTTACGAGCAGTACTTC
TRBV11-3	TRBJ2-5	NA	TRBD2	CASSPGTSGSWETQYF	TGTGCCAGCAGCCCGGGGACTAGCGGGAGTTGGGAGACCCAGTACTTC
TRBV7-6	TRBJ2-7	once	NA	CASSPRTAYEQYF	TGTGCCAGCAGCCCCCGGACCGCCTACGAGCAGTACTTC
TRBV27	TRBJ2-3	NA	TRBD2	CASSLLLAGGQDTQYF	TGTGCCAGCAGTTTATTGCTAGCGGGAGGGCAAGATACGCAGTATTTT
TRBV6-5	TRBJ2-3	NA	TRBD1	CASSPRTGVGDTQYF	TGTGCCAGCAGCCCGAGGACAGGGGTTGGGGATACGCAGTATTTT
TRBV27	TRBJ2-2	NA	TRBD1	CASSQGQGWTGELFF	TGTGCCAGCAGCCAGGGACAGGGGTGGACCGGGGAGCTGTTTTTT
TRBV29-1	TRBJ2-1	NA	TRBD2	CSVERASGWSYNEQFF	TGCAGCGTTGAACGCGCTAGCGGGTGGTCCTACAATGAGCAGTTCTTC
TRBV29-1	TRBJ2-1	NA	NA	CSVEGGNEQFF	TGCAGCGTTGAGGGTGGGAATGAGCAGTTCTTC
TRBV7-6	TRBJ1-2	NA	NA	CASSLWDTNYGYTF	TGTGCCAGCAGCTTATGGGACACAAACTATGGCTACACCTTC
TRBV7-3	TRBJ2-1	NA	TRBD1	CASSIRTGPGYNEQFF	TGTGCCAGCAGCATACGGACAGGCCCCGGGTACAATGAGCAGTTCTTC
TRBV4-2	TRBJ1-3	NA	TRBD1	CASSPGTGGGNTIYF	TGTGCCAGCAGCCCCGGGACAGGAGGCGGAAACACCATATATTTT
TRBV11-2	TRBJ1-2	NA	NA	CASSPIAGIQTDGYTF	TGTGCCAGCAGCCCCATTGCGGGCATACAAACAGATGGCTACACCTTC
TRBV10-1	TRBJ2-7	NA	TRBD2	CASSEGAGGPYEQYF	TGCGCCAGCAGTGAAGGAGCGGGAGGGCCCTACGAGCAGTACTTC
TRBV29-1	TRBJ1-1	few	NA	CSATEIEAFF	TGCAGCGCTACTGAGATTGAAGCTTTCTTT
TRBV10-3	TRBJ2-1	NA	TRBD1	CAISSPGQPGNEQFF	TGTGCCATCAGTTCACCGGGACAGCCCGGGAATGAGCAGTTCTTC
TRBV10-2	TRBJ2-7	NA	NA	CASSESPTYEQYF	TGCGCCAGCAGTGAGTCCCCTACCTACGAGCAGTACTTC
TRBV4-1	TRBJ1-4	NA	NA	CASSPAEGLNEKLFF	TGCGCCAGCAGTCCCGCTGAGGGGCTTAATGAAAAACTGTTTTTT
TRBV9	TRBJ2-1	NA	NA	CASSVARQRAYNEQFF	TGTGCCAGCAGCGTAGCTCGACAGCGAGCCTACAATGAGCAGTTCTTC
TRBV7-9	TRBJ2-7	NA	TRBD1	CASSGPGQGSYEQYF	TGTGCCAGCAGCGGCCCGGGACAGGGGTCCTACGAGCAGTACTTC
TRBV30	TRBJ1-3	NA	NA	CAWTPWTGTSGNTIYF	TGTGCCTGGACTCCGTGGACGGGTACCTCTGGAAACACCATATATTTT
TRBV7-8	TRBJ2-1	NA	TRBD1	CASSPGGQGAGEQFF	TGTGCCAGCAGCCCCGGGGGACAGGGGGCAGGGGAGCAGTTCTTC
TRBV4-1	TRBJ1-4	NA	NA	CASSQAWDIGNKLFF	TGCGCCAGCAGCCAAGCCTGGGACATTGGGAATAAACTGTTTTTT
TRBV4-2	TRBJ2-7	NA	TRBD2	CASSQVPTSGSYEQYF	TGTGCCAGCAGCCAAGTCCCGACTAGCGGATCCTACGAGCAGTACTTT
TRBV19	TRBJ2-1	few	NA	CASRGWRGTENEQFF	TGTGCCAGTAGGGGTTGGAGGGGGACAGAGAATGAGCAGTTCTTC
TRBV4-1	TRBJ2-7	NA	NA	CASSQVGAEQYF	TGCGCCAGCAGCCAAGTGGGGGCCGAGCAGTACTTC
TRBV4-1	TRBJ2-5	NA	NA	CASSQDLAKGGQETQYF	TGCGCCAGCAGCCAAGACCTCGCGAAGGGCGGTCAAGAGACCCAGTACTTC
TRBV5-1	TRBJ2-7	NA	TRBD2	CASSFSGTSYEQYF	TGCGCCAGCAGCTTTAGCGGGACCAGCTACGAGCAGTACTTC
TRBV19	TRBJ1-5	once	NA	CASSIGQGYNQPQHF	TGTGCCAGTAGTATAGGTCAGGGGTATAATCAGCCCCAGCATTTT
TRBV28	TRBJ2-4	NA	NA	CASTPGEAPHIQYF	TGTGCCAGCACCCCGGGGGAAGCCCCGCACATTCAGTACTTC
TRBV4-3	TRBJ1-1	NA	NA	CASSPGLKGPAFF	TGCGCCAGCAGCCCGGGACTCAAAGGGCCCGCTTTCTTT
TRBV11-2	TRBJ2-2	NA	TRBD2	CASSLGAGAVGELFF	TGTGCCAGCAGCTTAGGGGCGGGAGCGGTCGGGGAGCTGTTTTTT
TRBV10-1	TRBJ1-2	NA	TRBD1	CASRKQGAGMDCYGYTF	TGCGCCAGCAGGAAACAGGGGGCTGGCATGGATTGCTATGGCTACACCTTC
TRBV7-8	TRBJ2-1	NA	TRBD2	CASSPGLAGETYNEQFF	TGTGCCAGCAGCCCCGGACTAGCGGGAGAGACTTACAATGAGCAGTTCTTC
TRBV30	TRBJ1-3	NA	NA	CAWSVGAGAGNTIYF	TGTGCCTGGAGTGTAGGGGCAGGGGCTGGAAACACCATATATTTT
TRBV10-3	TRBJ2-7	NA	TRBD1	CAISTGTAPYEQYF	TGTGCCATCAGTACCGGGACAGCCCCCTACGAGCAGTACTTC
TRBV2	TRBJ2-3	once	NA	CASSDGASLGDTQYF	TGTGCCAGCAGTGATGGTGCGAGCCTGGGAGATACGCAGTATTTT
TRBV30	TRBJ2-1	NA	NA	CAWRVGRGYNEQFF	TGTGCCTGGAGGGTCGGGCGGGGTTACAATGAGCAGTTCTTC
TRBV7-8	TRBJ2-1	NA	NA	CASSPEDSYNEQFF	TGTGCCAGCAGCCCCGAGGACTCGTACAATGAGCAGTTCTTC
TRBV28	TRBJ2-1	NA	TRBD2	CASSWDYLSSYNEQFF	TGTGCCAGCAGTTGGGACTACTTAAGCTCCTACAATGAGCAGTTCTTC